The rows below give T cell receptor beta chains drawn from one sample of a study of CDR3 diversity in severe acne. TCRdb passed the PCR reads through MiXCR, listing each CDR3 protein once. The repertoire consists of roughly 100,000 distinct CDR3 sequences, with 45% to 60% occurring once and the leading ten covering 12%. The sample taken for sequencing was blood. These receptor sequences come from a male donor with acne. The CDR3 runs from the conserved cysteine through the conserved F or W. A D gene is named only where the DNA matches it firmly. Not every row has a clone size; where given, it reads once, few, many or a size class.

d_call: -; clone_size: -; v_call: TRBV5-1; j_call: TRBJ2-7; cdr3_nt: TGCGCCAGCAGCTTGGGGGGGGGGCCGAACGAGCAGTACTTC; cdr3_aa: CASSLGGGPNEQYF
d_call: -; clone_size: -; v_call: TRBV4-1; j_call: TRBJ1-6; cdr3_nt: TGCGCCAGCAGCCAAGAACTCTATGATCGGGGTTCACCCCTCCACTTT; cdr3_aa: CASSQELYDRGSPLHF
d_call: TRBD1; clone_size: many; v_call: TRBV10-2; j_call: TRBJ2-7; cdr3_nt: TGCGCCAGCAGAACCGGGACAGACCTCTCGGAGCAGTACTTC; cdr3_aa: CASRTGTDLSEQYF
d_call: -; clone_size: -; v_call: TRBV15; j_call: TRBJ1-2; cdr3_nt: TGTGCCACCAGCAGAGATTATTGGCAGGGTGGAGTTGACTATGGCTACACCTTC; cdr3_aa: CATSRDYWQGGVDYGYTF
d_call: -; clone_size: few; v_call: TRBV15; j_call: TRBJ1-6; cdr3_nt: TGTGCCACCAGCAGGGACAGCAATAATTCACCCCTCCACTTT; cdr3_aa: CATSRDSNNSPLHF
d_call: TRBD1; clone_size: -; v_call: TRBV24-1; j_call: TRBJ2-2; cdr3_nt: TGTGCCACTAGGGACAGGAACACCGGGGAGCTGTTTTTT; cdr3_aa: CATRDRNTGELFF
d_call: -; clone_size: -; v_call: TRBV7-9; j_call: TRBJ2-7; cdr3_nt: TGTGCCAGCAGCTTAGCGGGCGGAGCCTACGAGCAGTACTTC; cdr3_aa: CASSLAGGAYEQYF
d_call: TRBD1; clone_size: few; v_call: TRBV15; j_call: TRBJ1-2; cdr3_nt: TGTGCCACCAGCGGGACAGGGGTTGGCTACACCTTC; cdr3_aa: CATSGTGVGYTF
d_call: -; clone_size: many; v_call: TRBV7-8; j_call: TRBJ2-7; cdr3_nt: TGTGCCAGCAGCTTCGGCGGCAGCTCCTACGAGCAGTACTTC; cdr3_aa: CASSFGGSSYEQYF
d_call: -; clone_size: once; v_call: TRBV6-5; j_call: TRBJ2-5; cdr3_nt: TGTGCCAGCAGACCCACATGGACGGCTGAAGAGACCCAGTACTTC; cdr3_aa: CASRPTWTAEETQYF
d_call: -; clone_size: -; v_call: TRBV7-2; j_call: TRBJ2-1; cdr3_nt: TGTGCCAGCGGAAAATCAGGGGTGGTCAATGAGCAGTTCTTC; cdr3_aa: CASGKSGVVNEQFF
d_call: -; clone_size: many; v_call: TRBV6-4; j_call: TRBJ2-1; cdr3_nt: TGTGCCAGCAGTGACTCGGGGGAGAGGCAGTTCTTC; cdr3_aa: CASSDSGERQFF
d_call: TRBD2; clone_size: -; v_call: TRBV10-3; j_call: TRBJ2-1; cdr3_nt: TGTGCCATCAGTGATCGGACTAGCGGGACCCATGAGCAGTTCTTC; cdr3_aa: CAISDRTSGTHEQFF
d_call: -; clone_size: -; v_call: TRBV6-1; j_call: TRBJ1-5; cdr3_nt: TGTGCCAGCAGTGGGCTTAGGGGACACACTAATCGGCCCCAGCATTTT; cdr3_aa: CASSGLRGHTNRPQHF
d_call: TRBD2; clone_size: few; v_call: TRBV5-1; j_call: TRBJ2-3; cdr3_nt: TGCGCCAGCAGCTTGGGACTAGCGGGAACGACAGATACGCAGTATTTT; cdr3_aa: CASSLGLAGTTDTQYF
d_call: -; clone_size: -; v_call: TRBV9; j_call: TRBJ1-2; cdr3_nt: TGTGCCAGCAGCGTAGCTACAAGTCAGCGAAGGACCTTC; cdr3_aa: CASSVATSQRRTF
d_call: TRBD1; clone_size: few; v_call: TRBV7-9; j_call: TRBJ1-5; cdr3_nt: TGTGCCAGCAGCTCCTTGGAGGGGGCGAGGCCCCAGCATTTT; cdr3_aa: CASSSLEGARPQHF
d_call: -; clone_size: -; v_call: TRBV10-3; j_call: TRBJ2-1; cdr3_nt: TGCACCGCGACCCAGGGCGGAAGCTCAGACAATGAGCAGTTCTTC; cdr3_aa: CTATQGGSSDNEQFF
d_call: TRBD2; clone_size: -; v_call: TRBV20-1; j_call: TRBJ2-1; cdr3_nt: TGCAGTGCTAGCGGGACTAGCGGATCCTACAATGAGCAGTTCTTC; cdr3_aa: CSASGTSGSYNEQFF
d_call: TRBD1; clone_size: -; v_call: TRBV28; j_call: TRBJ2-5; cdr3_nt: TGTGCCAGCAGTTTAGCACAGGGGTCCCAGTACTTC; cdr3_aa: CASSLAQGSQYF
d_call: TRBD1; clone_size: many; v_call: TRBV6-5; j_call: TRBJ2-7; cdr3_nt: TGTGCCAGCAGCCGACAGGGGCTCTCCTACGAGCAGTACTTC; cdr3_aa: CASSRQGLSYEQYF
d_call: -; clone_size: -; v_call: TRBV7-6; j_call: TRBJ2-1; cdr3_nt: TGTGCCAGCAGCACCGGCCTACAATACAATGAGCAGTTCTTC; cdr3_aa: CASSTGLQYNEQFF
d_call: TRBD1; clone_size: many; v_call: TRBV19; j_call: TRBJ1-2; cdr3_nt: TGTGCCAGTAGGCTAGATCCGCTCGCAACAGGGGCTCGCTATGGCTACACCTTC; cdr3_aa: CASRLDPLATGARYGYTF